The 8 T cell receptor beta chains given below trace back to one sample, sequenced in a study of CD8 T cells in Susac syndrome (dated by TCRdb to about 2019). Libraries were constructed by the immunoSEQ multiplex PCR assay. RNA was extracted using the RNeasy kit, and roughly 0.5 to 1 microgram was reverse transcribed with random hexamers. TCRdb itself trimmed the public reads at Q25 with fastp, ran MiXCR and retained productive beta chains. Duplicate CDR3 protein sequences are folded into a single record with the most common DNA and genes. In all, the sample holds 100,000 to 150,000 distinct CDR3 sequences, and 80% of those were seen once. Roughly 0.5% of the sample goes to the ten largest clones. The material sequenced was CD8+ T cells from PBMCs. These TCRs come from a human donor with multiple sclerosis.

This chain links TRBV4-1 with TRBJ1-2; TRBD1 matches 7 bases. The CDR3 runs 14 residues. The junction had 6 bases not matched to a gene; V was cut back by 0 bases and J by 8 bases. CDR1 and CDR2 (germline): MGHRA, YSYEKL. DNA of the CDR3: TGCGCCAGCAGCCAAGAGACAGGGATGAGGGGCTACACCTTC. This encodes CASSQETGMRGYTF.

This chain joins TRBV12-3 or TRBV12-4 and TRBJ1-1, with D unclear. This CDR3 contains 14 residues. Trimming left V 7 bases short and J 4 bases short, with 16 bases between. In DNA, the CDR3 is TGTGCCAGCACCGACTTGTTATCGGTCACTGAAGCTTTCTTT. Amino acid sequence: CASTDLLSVTEAFF.

V and J are TRBV13 and TRBJ1-5; D call uncertain. CDR1 PRHDT and CDR2 FYEKMQ come from the germline V gene (reference sequence). V lost 4 bases, J lost 9 bases, and 13 bases lay in between. The CDR3 contains 13 residues. The DNA for the CDR3 is TGTGCCAGCAGCTCAAAAGACCGTTCGCCCCAGCATTTT. Translation: CASSSKDRSPQHF.

The V call is TRBV12-3 or TRBV12-4, the J call TRBJ1-5; unclear D gene. V lost 2 bases to trimming and J lost 5 bases, with 13 bases between them. The CDR3 has 15 residues. As DNA, the CDR3 is TGTGCCAGCAGTTTAAGCGATCCCACCGATCAGCCCCAGCATTTT. This codes for CASSLSDPTDQPQHF.

The genes are TRBV19 and TRBJ1-1; D uncertain. Between the trimmed V and J ends, which lost 3 bases and 0 bases, there was a span of 8 bases. Germline V CDR1 and CDR2: LNHDA, SQIVND (reference sequence). CDR3 length: 14 residues. The CDR3 sequence is CASSIQSMNTEAFF. The CDR3 bases are TGTGCCAGTAGTATTCAGAGTATGAACACTGAAGCTTTCTTT. The full variable domain, with the rest looked up from reference TRBV19 and TRBJ1-1, is DGGITQSPKYLFRKEGQNVTLSCEQNLNHDAMYWYRQDPGQGLRLIYYSQIVNDFQKGDIAEGYSVSREKKESFPLTVTSAQKNPTAFYLCASSIQSMNTEAFFGQGTRLTVV.

This sequence joins TRBV10-1 and TRBJ2-7; 9 bases fit TRBD1. J lost 5 bases, V lost 3 bases, and 11 bases had no gene match. The germline CDR1 and CDR2 sequences are WNHNN and SYGVQD (reference sequence). The CDR3 runs 16 residues. Here the CDR3 DNA reads TGCGCCAGCAGTGACGTGAATGGGACAGGGTCAAACGAGCAGTACTTC. It is translated as CASSDVNGTGSNEQYF.

The chain is built from TRBV12-3 or TRBV12-4 and TRBJ2-2; 8 bases are shared with TRBD1. The CDR3 consists of 15 residues. With V trimmed by 3 bases and J by 7 bases, 7 bases remained unmatched. The CDR3 here is CASSFRPGGVGELFF. CDR3 DNA sequence: TGTGCCAGCAGTTTTAGGCCAGGGGGCGTCGGGGAGCTGTTTTTT.

The rearrangement joins TRBV2 to TRBJ1-2; the D gene is possibly TRBD1 (5 bases). V was shortened by 2 bases and J by 4 bases, with 11 bases between the two germline ends. CDR1 and CDR2 from the germline V gene are SNHLY and FYNNEI. CDR3 length: 14 residues. The CDR3 reads CASSEWSDSYGYTF. CDR3 nucleotide sequence: TGTGCCAGCAGTGAATGGTCAGACAGCTATGGCTACACCTTC.